Listed here are 30 T cell receptor beta chains from one sample, sequenced in a study of neurological immune-mediated disorders. MiXCR, applied by TCRdb to the 5' RACE reads, yields one record per CDR3 protein. In the table there are 30,000 to 45,000 distinct CDR3 sequences, around 10% of which are singletons. The sample taken for sequencing was CD4+ T cells from blood. Receptors originate from a woman aged 25 to 39 with HTLV-1-associated myelopathy (HAM/TSP).

In this sample, this clonotype turned up many times. CDR3 nucleotide sequence: TGCAGTGCTAGACTCGGGTCAGGCCTCCCCTACAATGAGCAGTTCTTC. Translation: CSARLGSGLPYNEQFF. The chain employs TRBV20-1 and TRBJ2-1, with D unresolved. CDR3 length: 16 residues. Germline V gene data show CDR1 as DFQATT and CDR2 as SNEGSKA (reference sequence). Trimming removed 2 bases from V and 2 bases from J, with 16 bases in between.

The table lists this clonotype with many counts. This sequence joins TRBV15 and TRBJ1-4; 10 bases agree with TRBD1. This CDR3 contains 15 residues. Germline CDR1 LNHNV, CDR2 YYDKDF (reference sequence). The trim removed 1 base at V and 14 bases at J, leaving 10 bases unmatched. CDR3 region: CATSRGDRGEWDLFF. The CDR3 bases are TGTGCCACCAGCAGAGGGGACAGGGGCGAATGGGACCTGTTTTTT. The complete variable domain, with remaining parts taken from reference TRBV15 and TRBJ1-4, reads DAMVIQNPRYQVTQFGKPVTLSCSQTLNHNVMYWYQQKSSQAPKLLFHYYDKDFNNEADTPDNFQSRRPNTSFCFLDIRSPGLGDTAMYLCATSRGDRGEWDLFFGSGTQLSVL.

The table lists this clonotype with many counts. The CDR3 spells CASSYSGRTDTQYF. As DNA, the CDR3 is TGTGCCAGCAGTTACTCGGGCAGGACAGATACGCAGTATTTT. This chain joins TRBV6-2 or TRBV6-3 and TRBJ2-3; D remains ambiguous. The V end lost 0 bases, the J end lost 3 bases, and 7 bases lay between the germline ends. There are 14 residues in the CDR3. Germline values: CDR1 MNHEY, CDR2 SVGEGT.

This clonotype was observed at least ten times. This chain connects TRBV5-1 to TRBJ2-3; D is possibly TRBD1 (6 bases). CDR1 SGHRS and CDR2 YFSETQ come from the germline V gene. Between the trimmed V and J ends, which lost 0 bases and 2 bases, there was a span of 13 bases. This CDR3 comprises 16 residues. DNA of the CDR3: TGCGCCAGCAGCTTGGGAACCAGGGGACCCACAGATACGCAGTATTTT. It specifies CASSLGTRGPTDTQYF.

There are many counts of this clonotype. In DNA form, the CDR3 reads TGCAGTGCTAACCGACAGGAGTCTTATGGCTACACCTTC. Its protein product is CSANRQESYGYTF. V is TRBV20-1 and J is TRBJ1-2; D possibly corresponds to TRBD1 (6 bases). V was trimmed by 4 bases and J by 5 bases, leaving 14 bases between them. The CDR3 has 13 amino acids. Germline CDR1 and CDR2: DFQATT and SNEGSKA (reference sequence).

This clonotype showed up many times. The rearrangement uses TRBV24-1 and TRBJ2-1; D may be TRBD1 (6 bases). V was trimmed by 4 bases and J by 1 base, leaving 13 bases between them. The CDR3 is made up of 16 amino acids. Germline V lookup: CDR1 KGHDR, CDR2 SFDVKD. The CDR3 DNA reads TGTGCCACCAGTGACGTCGGCAGGGGTTCCTACAATGAGCAGTTCTTC. Translation: CATSDVGRGSYNEQFF.

This clonotype was seen many times. The chain is built from TRBV20-1 and TRBJ1-4; 10 nucleotides match TRBD1. Germline V CDR1 and CDR2: DFQATT, SNEGSKA (reference sequence). With V trimmed by 6 bases and J by 6 bases, 7 bases remained unmatched. The CDR3 extends over 14 amino acids. CDR3 DNA: TGCAGTGCCACTACGGACAGGGGGGATGAAAAACTGTTTTTT. This codes for CSATTDRGDEKLFF.

The chain is built from TRBV2 and TRBJ2-7, with 9 bases lining up with TRBD1. The V segment lost 1 base and the J segment 4 bases; nucleotides outside the gene matches: 5. The germline V gene has CDR1 SNHLY and CDR2 FYNNEI. The CDR3 spans 15 residues. The CDR3 nucleotides read TGTGCCAGCAGTGAAGAAGGGACAGGGTCATACGAGCAGTACTTC. It is translated as CASSEEGTGSYEQYF.

In its sample, this clonotype was seen many times. V and J are TRBV19 and TRBJ1-1, with TRBD1 matching over 8 bases. Germline CDR1 LNHDA, CDR2 SQIVND (reference sequence). V dropped 6 bases and J dropped 4; count of bases not matched to a gene: 7. This CDR3 has 14 amino acids. CDR3 sequence (DNA): TGTGCCAGTAGAGGACAGGGTATTTTCACTGAAGCTTTCTTT. It is translated as CASRGQGIFTEAFF. The whole variable domain, filled in from reference TRBV19 and TRBJ1-1, reads DGGITQSPKYLFRKEGQNVTLSCEQNLNHDAMYWYRQDPGQGLRLIYYSQIVNDFQKGDIAEGYSVSREKKESFPLTVTSAQKNPTAFYLCASRGQGIFTEAFFGQGTRLTVV.

This clonotype was counted at least ten times. The rearrangement uses TRBV5-1 and TRBJ1-2, with no clear D. V lost 5 bases to trimming and J lost 2 bases, with 10 bases between them. The CDR3 contains 13 residues. Germline CDR1 SGHRS, CDR2 YFSETQ. CDR3 protein: CASRSADNYGYTF. DNA for the CDR3: TGCGCCAGCAGATCGGCAGACAACTATGGCTACACCTTC.

In its sample, this clonotype was seen many times. The chain employs TRBV2 and TRBJ2-3, with no clear D. The CDR3 runs 12 residues. Germline CDR1 and CDR2: SNHLY and FYNNEI. V dropped 2 bases and J dropped 0 bases, with 0 bases sitting between them. CDR3 sequence reads: CASSESTDTQYF. The CDR3 DNA reads TGTGCCAGCAGTGAAAGCACAGATACGCAGTATTTT.

Comments on this clonotype: A read error may account for a junction end that differs from germline. The chain recombines TRBV5-1 with TRBJ2-3, with a tentative D call TRBD1 (6 bases). The J call is uncertain, as TRBJ1-5 better fits the DNA end. The germline gives CDR1 SGHRS, CDR2 YFSETQ. The length of the CDR3 is 16 residues. The CDR3 DNA follows: TGTGCCAGCAGCTTGGCCCCGGGGGGCAGGACAGATACGCAGCATTTT. This translates into CASSLAPGGRTDTQHF.

This clonotype was counted at least ten times. The J gene is TRBJ2-1, the V gene TRBV6-2 or TRBV6-3; 8 positions match TRBD2. The length of the CDR3 is 17 residues. The trim removed 4 bases at V and 7 bases at J, leaving 15 bases unmatched. Germline V gives CDR1 MNHEY, CDR2 SVGEGT. CDR3 loop: CASSSQGSSGAGNEQFF. Here the CDR3 DNA reads TGTGCCAGCAGTTCCCAAGGGAGTAGCGGGGCGGGGAATGAGCAGTTCTTC.

In its sample, this clonotype was seen many times. This chain uses TRBV18 with TRBJ1-5, with 9 bases matching TRBD1. Germline lookup yields CDR1 KGHSH and CDR2 LQKENI. J gave up 4 bases and V 0 bases, and 1 base lay outside the gene matches. The CDR3 has 15 residues. CDR3 coding DNA: TGTGCCAGCTCACCACCGGGACAGGGAAATCAGCCCCAGCATTTT. This encodes CASSPPGQGNQPQHF.

This clonotype has ten or more counts. The chain employs TRBV5-8 and TRBJ1-6; D not certain. This CDR3 contains 17 residues. Germline CDR1 SGHTS, CDR2 YDEGEE. With 1 base removed from V and 0 bases from J, the gap between germline ends came to 11 bases. The CDR3 coding sequence is TGTGCCAGCAGCTTGTTCGTAGGATCCTCCTATAATTCACCCCTCCACTTT. Translating it yields CASSLFVGSSYNSPLHF.

The rearrangement uses TRBV5-1 and TRBJ2-5; D might be TRBD2 (7 bases). V lost 0 bases, J lost 5 bases, and 14 bases lay in between. Germline CDR1 and CDR2: SGHRS and YFSETQ. The CDR3 extends over 15 amino acids. CDR3 nucleotides: TGCGCCAGCAGCTTGGGGACTAGAGGGGGTGAGACCCAGTACTTC. Translating it yields CASSLGTRGGETQYF.

In its sample, this clonotype was seen many times. The genes are TRBV6-1 and TRBJ1-6, with 7 bases fitting TRBD1. CDR1 is MNHNS and CDR2 is SASEGT in the germline V gene. Germline trimming cut 8 bases from V and 9 bases from J; bases unmatched to any gene: 10. The CDR3 consists of 14 residues. The CDR3 region has the DNA TGTGCCAGCGGGGATAATGGGGACAGTTCACCCCTCCACTTT. The encoded protein is CASGDNGDSSPLHF.

This clonotype was counted ten times or more. The chain uses TRBV20-1 and TRBJ2-1; TRBD2 aligns across 8 bases. Germline V gene data show CDR1 as DFQATT and CDR2 as SNEGSKA (reference sequence). The CDR3 totals 17 residues. V dropped 3 bases and J dropped 0; count of bases not matched to a gene: 10. CDR3 bases: TGCAGTGCTAGGGGGACTAGGGGGGGGTTCTCCTACAATGAGCAGTTCTTC. Amino acid sequence: CSARGTRGGFSYNEQFF.

The table lists this clonotype with many counts. The V gene is TRBV29-1, the J gene TRBJ2-7; the D is unclear. Trimming shortened V by 3 bases and J by 0 bases, and 6 bases separated the two germline ends. This CDR3 region has 12 residues. CDR1 is SQVTM and CDR2 is ANQGSEA in the germline V gene. CDR3 loop: CSVDVSSYEQYF. CDR3 coding DNA: TGCAGCGTTGACGTGAGCTCCTACGAGCAGTACTTC.

This clonotype is deemed medium-sized. This chain connects TRBV3-1 to TRBJ2-7, with D perhaps assigned TRBD1 or TRBD2 (10 bases each). V shed 1 base and J shed 4 bases, with 20 bases lying between them. The germline V gene has CDR1 LGHDT and CDR2 YNNKEL (reference sequence). The CDR3 covers 17 residues. The CDR3, as DNA: TGTGCCAGCAGCCAAGTACTAGCGGGACAGGGGAAATACGAGCAGTACTTC. Protein sequence: CASSQVLAGQGKYEQYF.

This clonotype was seen ten or more times. This chain joins TRBV5-1 and TRBJ2-1, with D possibly being TRBD2 (7 bases). V gave up 0 bases and J gave up 2 bases, with 9 bases separating them. The CDR3 contains 15 residues. Germline-derived CDR1 and CDR2 are SGHRS and YFSETQ. CDR3 sequence (DNA): TGCGCCAGCAGCTTGGCGGGGGGCACCTACAATGAGCAGTTCTTC. It codes for CASSLAGGTYNEQFF.

In its sample, this clonotype was seen many times. The chain couples TRBV5-1 to TRBJ1-4; no definite D call. The germline V gene has CDR1 SGHRS and CDR2 YFSETQ. This CDR3 has 15 amino acids. V lost 1 base and J 1 base, leaving 8 bases between the germline ends. CDR3 region: CASSLQRGTNEKLFF. CDR3 nucleotide sequence: TGCGCCAGCAGCTTGCAACGGGGAACTAATGAAAAACTGTTTTTT.

The chain employs TRBV15 and TRBJ2-1, with TRBD2 identical over 8 bases. The V gene end was trimmed by 2 bases and the J gene end by 8 bases; junction bases not matched to a gene: 8. The CDR3 is 15 amino acids. Germline CDR1 LNHNV, CDR2 YYDKDF (reference sequence). CDR3: CATSRNSGILDEQFF. The CDR3 DNA is TGTGCCACCAGCAGAAATAGCGGGATCCTCGATGAGCAGTTCTTC.

The sample holds many counts of this clonotype. The genes are TRBV5-6 and TRBJ2-3; no reliable D call. CDR1 and CDR2 from the germline V gene are SGHDT and YYEEEE. Trimming took off 1 base at V and 0 bases at J, with 9 bases between the two ends. This CDR3 comprises 15 residues. Written as DNA, the CDR3 is TGTGCCAGCAGCTTGTGGCTGCTCAGCACAGATACGCAGTATTTT. Translated, it gives CASSLWLLSTDTQYF.

This clonotype was seen at least ten times. The V and J genes are TRBV3-1 and TRBJ2-7; D is unclear. Trimming left V 1 base short and J 3 bases short, with 1 base between. The CDR3 spans 11 residues. The germline gives CDR1 LGHDT, CDR2 YNNKEL (reference sequence). This CDR3 is CASSQGYEQYF. The CDR3 region has the DNA TGTGCCAGCAGCCAAGGCTACGAGCAGTACTTC.

This clonotype occurred many times. The chain recombines TRBV5-1 with TRBJ1-4; TRBD1 aligns across 9 bases. CDR1 and CDR2 from the germline V gene are SGHRS and YFSETQ. The CDR3 totals 16 residues. The trim removed 4 bases at V and 5 bases at J, leaving 9 bases unmatched. Here the CDR3 reads CASSLGPTGGNEKLFF. DNA for the CDR3: TGCGCCAGCAGCCTAGGCCCGACAGGGGGAAATGAAAAACTGTTTTTT.

This clonotype was counted ten times or more. The gene calls are TRBV3-1 and TRBJ1-6; D gene ambiguous. CDR1 and CDR2 (germline): LGHDT, YNNKEL (reference sequence). The CDR3 length is 13 residues. Trimming removed 1 base at V and 9 bases at J, with 7 bases between. DNA of the CDR3: TGTGCCAGCAGCCAAGGCTGGAGTTCACCCCTCCACTTT. This gives the protein CASSQGWSSPLHF.

This clonotype was recorded many times. The DNA for the CDR3 is TGCGCCAGCAGCAGGGATTCTCGCACAGATACGCAGTATTTT. Its translation: CASSRDSRTDTQYF. The rearrangement joins TRBV5-1 to TRBJ2-3; no clear D. The CDR3 has 14 amino acids. CDR1 is SGHRS and CDR2 is YFSETQ in the germline V gene. The ends were cut back, 4 bases at V and 1 base at J, with 10 bases in the middle.

Ten or more counts support this clonotype. V gene TRBV5-1 combines with J gene TRBJ1-2; the D is unclear. Looked up from germline, CDR1 is SGHRS and CDR2 is YFSETQ. The V end lost 4 bases, the J end lost 0 bases, and 10 bases lay between the germline ends. CDR3 length: 14 residues. The CDR3 loop is CASSPGSPNYGYTF. The CDR3 nucleotides are TGCGCCAGCAGCCCGGGCTCCCCTAACTATGGCTACACCTTC.

This clonotype has ten or more counts. The rearrangement links TRBV6-5 to TRBJ1-2; D gene uncertain. Germline CDR1 and CDR2: MNHEY and SVGAGI. The V gene lost 6 bases and the J gene lost 2 bases, with 4 bases spanning the gap. The CDR3 covers 11 residues. The CDR3 DNA is TGTGCCAGCAGGTCAAACTATGGCTACACCTTC. Its protein product is CASRSNYGYTF.